What follows is one T cell receptor (beta chain) and its context. Under the authors' procedure: Nucleated cell counts were estimated from reference gene primer amplification. Some clones are missing from TCRdb's copy, which holds only in-frame ones; the method was immunoSEQ multiplex PCR. V and J calls and clone size are copied from that table; D and trimming were computed from the DNA. The top ten hold 6.5% to 7% of the sample, which has 90,000 to 120,000 clones, around 89% seen once. This specimen belongs to a study of blood T cell repertoires in COVID-19. Study-level information: From T cells, B-cell-depleted T cells, or PBMCs came the material, which was cDNA or gDNA.

Trimming took 0 bases from V and 2 from J, leaving 7 bases between them. CDR3 length: 14 residues. Germline CDR1 PRHDT, CDR2 FYEKMQ (reference sequence). The sequence derives from a man between 45 and 60 years old with active or convalescent COVID-19. The chain carries TRBV13 and TRBJ1-2; D is possibly TRBD1 (6 bases). The sequenced material came from peripheral blood. CDR3 sequence: CASSLGTGNYGYTF. Written as DNA, the CDR3 is TGTGCCAGCAGCTTAGGGACAGGAAACTATGGCTACACCTTC.